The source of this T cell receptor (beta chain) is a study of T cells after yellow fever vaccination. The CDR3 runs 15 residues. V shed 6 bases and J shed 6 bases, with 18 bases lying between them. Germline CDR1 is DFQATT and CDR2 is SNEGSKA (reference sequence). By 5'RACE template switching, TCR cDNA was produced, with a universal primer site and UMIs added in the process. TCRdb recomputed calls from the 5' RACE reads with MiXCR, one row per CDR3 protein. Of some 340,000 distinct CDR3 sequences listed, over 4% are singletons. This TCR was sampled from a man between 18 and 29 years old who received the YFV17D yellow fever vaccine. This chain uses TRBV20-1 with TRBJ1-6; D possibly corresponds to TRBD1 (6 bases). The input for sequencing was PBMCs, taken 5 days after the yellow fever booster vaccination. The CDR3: CSAGRGGSSNSPLHF. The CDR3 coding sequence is TGCAGTGCCGGAAGAGGGGGTTCGAGTAATTCACCCCTCCACTTT.